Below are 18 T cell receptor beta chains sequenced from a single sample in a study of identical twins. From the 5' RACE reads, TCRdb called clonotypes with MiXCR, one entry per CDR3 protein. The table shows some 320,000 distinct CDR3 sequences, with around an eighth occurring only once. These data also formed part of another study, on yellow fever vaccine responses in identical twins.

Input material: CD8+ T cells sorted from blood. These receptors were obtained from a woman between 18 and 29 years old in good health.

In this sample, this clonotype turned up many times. The CDR3 loop reads CASSPGGSYEQYF. As DNA, the CDR3 is TGTGCCAGCAGTCCCGGGGGCTCCTACGAGCAGTACTTC. The genes are TRBV9 and TRBJ2-7, with TRBD2 as a possible D gene (6 bases). In germline, CDR1 is SGDLS, CDR2 YYNGEE. V shed 5 bases and J shed 0 bases, with 9 bases lying between them. The CDR3 runs 13 residues.

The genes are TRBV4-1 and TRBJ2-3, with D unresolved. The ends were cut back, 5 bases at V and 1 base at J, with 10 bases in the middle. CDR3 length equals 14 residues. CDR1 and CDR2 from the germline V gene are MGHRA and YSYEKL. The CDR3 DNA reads TGCGCCAGCAGCGTGGGGTGGGGCACAGATACGCAGTATTTT. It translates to CASSVGWGTDTQYF.

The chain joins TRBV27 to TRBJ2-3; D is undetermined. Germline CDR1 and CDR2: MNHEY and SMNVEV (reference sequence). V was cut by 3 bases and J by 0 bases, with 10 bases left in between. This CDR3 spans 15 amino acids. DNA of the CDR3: TGTGCCAGCAGTTTGAAGTCAACTAGCACAGATACGCAGTATTTT. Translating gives CASSLKSTSTDTQYF.

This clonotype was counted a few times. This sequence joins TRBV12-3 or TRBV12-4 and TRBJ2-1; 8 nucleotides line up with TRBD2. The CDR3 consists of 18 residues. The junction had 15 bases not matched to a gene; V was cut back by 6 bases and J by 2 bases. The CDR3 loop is CASRTAESRGGTYNEQFF. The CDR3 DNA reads TGTGCCAGCAGAACAGCGGAAAGCCGGGGGGGGACCTACAATGAGCAGTTCTTC.

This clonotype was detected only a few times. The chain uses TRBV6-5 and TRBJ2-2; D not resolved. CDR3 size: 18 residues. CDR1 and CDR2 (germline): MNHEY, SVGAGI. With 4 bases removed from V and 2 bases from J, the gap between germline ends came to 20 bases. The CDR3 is CASSSRVLVGLNTGELFF. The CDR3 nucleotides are TGTGCCAGCAGTTCCCGAGTTTTGGTGGGTCTTAACACCGGGGAGCTGTTTTTT.

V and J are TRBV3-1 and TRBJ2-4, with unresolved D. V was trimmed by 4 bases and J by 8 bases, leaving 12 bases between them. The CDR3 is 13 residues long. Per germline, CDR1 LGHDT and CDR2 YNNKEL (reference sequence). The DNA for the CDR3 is TGTGCCAGCAGCCCGATTCCCGATGACATTCAGTACTTC. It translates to CASSPIPDDIQYF.

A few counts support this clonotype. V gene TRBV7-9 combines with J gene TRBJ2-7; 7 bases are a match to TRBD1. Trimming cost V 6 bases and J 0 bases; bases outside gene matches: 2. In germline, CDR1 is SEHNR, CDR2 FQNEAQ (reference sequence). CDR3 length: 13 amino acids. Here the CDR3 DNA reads TGTGCCAGCAGTGGACAGGTCTCCTACGAGCAGTACGTC. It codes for CASSGQVSYEQYV.

CDR3 amino acids: CASSPRTSGSENEQFF. The CDR3 nucleotides read TGTGCCAGCAGTCCTCGGACTAGCGGGAGCGAGAATGAGCAGTTCTTC. This chain uses TRBV28 with TRBJ2-1; TRBD2 matches 13 bases. The CDR3 covers 16 residues. Germline V gene lookup returns CDR1 MDHEN and CDR2 SYDVKM. The V gene end was trimmed by 5 bases and the J gene end by 7 bases; junction bases not matched to a gene: 8.

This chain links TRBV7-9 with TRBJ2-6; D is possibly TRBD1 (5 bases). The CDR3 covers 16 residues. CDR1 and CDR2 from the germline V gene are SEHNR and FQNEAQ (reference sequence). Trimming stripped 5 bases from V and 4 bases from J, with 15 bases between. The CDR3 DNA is TGTGCCAGCAGCAGACCCTCAGGGCAAGGGGCCAACGTCCTGACTTTC. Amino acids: CASSRPSGQGANVLTF. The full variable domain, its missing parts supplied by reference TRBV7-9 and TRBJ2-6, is DTGVSQNPRHKITKRGQNVTFRCDPISEHNRLYWYRQTLGQGPEFLTYFQNEAQLEKSRLLSDRFSAERPKGSFSTLEIQRTEQGDSAMYLCASSRPSGQGANVLTFGAGSRLTVL.

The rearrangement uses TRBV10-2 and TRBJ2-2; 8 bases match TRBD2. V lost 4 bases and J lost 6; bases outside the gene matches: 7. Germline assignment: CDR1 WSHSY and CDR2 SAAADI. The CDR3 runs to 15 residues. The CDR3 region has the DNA TGCGCCAGCAGTGCGGGACTAGATATGTCCGGGGAGCTGTTTTTT. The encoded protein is CASSAGLDMSGELFF.

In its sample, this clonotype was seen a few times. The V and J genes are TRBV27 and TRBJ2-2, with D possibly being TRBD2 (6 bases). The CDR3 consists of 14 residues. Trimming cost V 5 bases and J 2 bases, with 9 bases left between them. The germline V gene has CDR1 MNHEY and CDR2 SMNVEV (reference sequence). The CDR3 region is CASSAGLNTGELFF. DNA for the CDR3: TGTGCCAGCAGTGCGGGACTCAACACCGGGGAGCTGTTTTTT.

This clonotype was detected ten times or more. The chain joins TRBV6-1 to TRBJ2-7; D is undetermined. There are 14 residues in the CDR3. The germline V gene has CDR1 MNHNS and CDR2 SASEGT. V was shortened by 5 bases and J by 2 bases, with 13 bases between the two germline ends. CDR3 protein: CASSPHPTAYEQYV. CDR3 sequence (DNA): TGTGCCAGCAGTCCCCATCCTACCGCCTACGAGCAGTACGTC.

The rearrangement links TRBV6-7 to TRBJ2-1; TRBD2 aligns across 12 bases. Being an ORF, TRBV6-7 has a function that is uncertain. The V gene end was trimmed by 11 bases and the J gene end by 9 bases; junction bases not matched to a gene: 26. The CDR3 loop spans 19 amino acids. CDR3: CACCDMLAGGPHIAGEQFF. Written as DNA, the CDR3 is TGTGCCTGCTGTGACATGCTAGCGGGGGGGCCCCATATTGCAGGTGAGCAGTTCTTC.

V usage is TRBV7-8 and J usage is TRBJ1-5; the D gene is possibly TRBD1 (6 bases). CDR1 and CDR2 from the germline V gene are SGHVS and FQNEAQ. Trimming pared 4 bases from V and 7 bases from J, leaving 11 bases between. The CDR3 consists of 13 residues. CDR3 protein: CASSYTGIQPQHF. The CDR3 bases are TGTGCCAGCAGCTACACAGGGATCCAGCCCCAGCATTTT.

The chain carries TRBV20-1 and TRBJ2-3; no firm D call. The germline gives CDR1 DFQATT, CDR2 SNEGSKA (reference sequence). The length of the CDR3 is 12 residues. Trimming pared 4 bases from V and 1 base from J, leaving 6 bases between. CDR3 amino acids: CSATTRTDTQYF. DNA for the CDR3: TGCAGTGCTACGACCCGCACAGATACGCAGTATTTT.

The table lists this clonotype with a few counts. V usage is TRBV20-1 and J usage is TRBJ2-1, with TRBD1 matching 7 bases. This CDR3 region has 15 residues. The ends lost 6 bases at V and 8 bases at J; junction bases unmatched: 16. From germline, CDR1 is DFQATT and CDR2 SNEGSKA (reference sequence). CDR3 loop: CSAQTLVPQGDEQFF. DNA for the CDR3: TGCAGTGCCCAGACCCTAGTGCCCCAGGGGGATGAGCAGTTCTTC.

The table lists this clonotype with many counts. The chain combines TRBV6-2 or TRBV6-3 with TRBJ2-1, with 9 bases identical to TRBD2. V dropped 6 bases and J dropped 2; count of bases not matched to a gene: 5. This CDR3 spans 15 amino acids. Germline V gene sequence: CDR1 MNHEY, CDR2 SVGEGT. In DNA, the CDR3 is TGTGCCAGCAGGCCGCTAGCGGGGACCTACAATGAGCAGTTCTTC. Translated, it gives CASRPLAGTYNEQFF.

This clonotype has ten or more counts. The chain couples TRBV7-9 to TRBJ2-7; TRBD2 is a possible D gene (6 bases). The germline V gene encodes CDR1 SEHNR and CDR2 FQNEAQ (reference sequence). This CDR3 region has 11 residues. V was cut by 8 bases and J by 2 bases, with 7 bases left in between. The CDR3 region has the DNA TGTGCCAGCGGGAGGACCTACGAGCAGTACTTC. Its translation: CASGRTYEQYF.